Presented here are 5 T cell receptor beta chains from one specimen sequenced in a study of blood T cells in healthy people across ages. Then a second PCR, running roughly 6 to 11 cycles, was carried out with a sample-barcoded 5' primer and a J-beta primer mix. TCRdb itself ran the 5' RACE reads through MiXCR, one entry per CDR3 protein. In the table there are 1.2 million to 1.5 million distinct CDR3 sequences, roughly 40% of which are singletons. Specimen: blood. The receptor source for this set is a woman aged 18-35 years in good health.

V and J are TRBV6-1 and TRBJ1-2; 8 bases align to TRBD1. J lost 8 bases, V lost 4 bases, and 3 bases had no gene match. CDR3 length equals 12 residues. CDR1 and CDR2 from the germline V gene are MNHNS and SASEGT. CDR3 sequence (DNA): TGTGCCAGCAGTGCAGGGGGCAGAGGCTACACCTTC. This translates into CASSAGGRGYTF.

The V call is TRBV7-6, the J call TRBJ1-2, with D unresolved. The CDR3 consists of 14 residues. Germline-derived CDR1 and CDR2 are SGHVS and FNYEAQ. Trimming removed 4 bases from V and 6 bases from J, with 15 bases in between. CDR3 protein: CASSSAGEDNGYTF. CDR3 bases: TGTGCCAGCAGCTCGGCCGGGGAAGATAATGGCTACACCTTC.

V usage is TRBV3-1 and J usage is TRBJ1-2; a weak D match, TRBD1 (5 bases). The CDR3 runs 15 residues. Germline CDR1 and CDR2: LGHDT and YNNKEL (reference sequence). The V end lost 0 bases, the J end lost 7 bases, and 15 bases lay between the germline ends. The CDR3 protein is CASSQDLGQGLGYTF. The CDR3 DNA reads TGTGCCAGCAGCCAAGATTTGGGTCAGGGACTTGGCTACACCTTC.

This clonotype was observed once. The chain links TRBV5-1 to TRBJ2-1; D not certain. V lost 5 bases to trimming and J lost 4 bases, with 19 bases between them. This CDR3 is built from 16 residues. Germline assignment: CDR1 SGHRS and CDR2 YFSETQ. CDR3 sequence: CASRPVGDLNYNEQFF. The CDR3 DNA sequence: TGCGCCAGCAGGCCCGTCGGTGATTTAAATTACAATGAGCAGTTCTTC.

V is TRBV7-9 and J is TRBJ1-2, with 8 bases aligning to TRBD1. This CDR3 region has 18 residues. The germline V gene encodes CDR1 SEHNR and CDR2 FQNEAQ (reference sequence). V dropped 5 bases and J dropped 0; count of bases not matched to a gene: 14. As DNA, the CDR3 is TGTGCCAGCAGCCTGTTAGGTATCCGGACAGGGCCTAACTATGGCTACACCTTC. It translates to CASSLLGIRTGPNYGYTF.